A single sample is the source of the 32 T cell receptor beta chains below, sequenced in a study of radiotherapy plus CTLA-4 blockade in lung cancer. TCRdb's table, derived via immunoSEQ multiplex PCR, lists solely in-frame clones and lacks some. Of some 90,000 clones in the sample, around 87% were seen once. This material consisted of peripheral blood, taken from a patient treated with radiotherapy plus ipilimumab. These receptors all come from a human donor with non-small cell lung cancer who had a partial response to radiotherapy plus ipilimumab.

The rearrangement uses TRBV5-1 and TRBJ2-7; the D gene is possibly TRBD2 (5 bases). The germline gives CDR1 SGHRS, CDR2 YFSETQ. Between the trimmed V and J ends, which lost 6 bases and 0 bases, there was a span of 13 bases. This CDR3 is built from 14 residues. CDR3 loop: CASTYSTSSYEQYF. The CDR3 nucleotides read TGCGCCAGCACCTACTCCACTAGCTCCTACGAGCAGTACTTC.

CDR3 nucleotide sequence: TGTGCCAGCTCACCCAGACAGGACGGGAGGTCATCCTACAATGAGCAGTTCTTC. This codes for CASSPRQDGRSSYNEQFF. The V and J genes are TRBV18 and TRBJ2-1, with D possibly matching TRBD2 (7 bases). The CDR3 covers 18 residues. V lost 3 bases, J lost 1 base, and 19 bases lay in between. In germline, CDR1 is KGHSH, CDR2 LQKENI.

The chain links TRBV19 to TRBJ2-1; 11 nucleotides match TRBD2. Germline loops: CDR1 LNHDA, CDR2 SQIVND (reference sequence). The J segment lost 3 bases and the V segment lost 9 bases, leaving 10 bases of the junction unmatched. This CDR3 contains 16 residues. The CDR3 sequence is CASAYSGRGIYNEQFF. Written as DNA, the CDR3 is TGTGCCAGCGCCTATAGCGGGAGGGGGATCTACAATGAGCAGTTCTTC.

The CDR3 bases are TGTGCCAGTAGACTTGGACTAGCGGGAGGGACCGGGGAGCTGTTTTTT. It specifies CASRLGLAGGTGELFF. J is TRBJ2-2 and V is TRBV19, with 15 bases that match TRBD2. The germline gives CDR1 LNHDA, CDR2 SQIVND (reference sequence). The CDR3 is 16 residues long. V lost 6 bases and J lost 5; bases outside the gene matches: 4.

The chain links TRBV18 to TRBJ1-1, with D possibly TRBD1 on 5 matching bases. V gave up 6 bases and J gave up 0 bases, with 11 bases separating them. This CDR3 comprises 14 residues. Germline lookup yields CDR1 KGHSH and CDR2 LQKENI. In DNA form, the CDR3 reads TGTGCCAGCTCCTCGGACACTCTGAACACTGAAGCTTTCTTT. Translated, it gives CASSSDTLNTEAFF.

J is TRBJ2-2 and V is TRBV5-4; D not resolved. Trimming took off 1 base at V and 4 bases at J, with 14 bases between the two ends. The CDR3 is 16 amino acids. Per the germline V gene, CDR1 is SGHNT and CDR2 is YYREEE (reference sequence). The CDR3 DNA reads TGTGCCAGCAGCTTGTCACTGGGCCAAGTCACCGGGGAGCTGTTTTTT. This translates into CASSLSLGQVTGELFF.

The CDR3 bases are TGTGCCAGCAGCCAAAGCCTAGCGGGCGTACCCTCCTACAATGAGCAGTTCTTC. This gives the protein CASSQSLAGVPSYNEQFF. V gene TRBV14 combines with J gene TRBJ2-1; 8 bases line up with TRBD2. This CDR3 has 18 residues. V lost 2 bases and J lost 0; bases outside the gene matches: 9. Germline assignment: CDR1 SGHDN and CDR2 FVKESK.

A word on this clone: At the DNA level, this CDR3 is encoded by other sequences in the same sample as well. The J gene is TRBJ2-7, the V gene TRBV9; 11 bases align to TRBD2. The CDR3 is 14 residues long. Germline lookup yields CDR1 SGDLS and CDR2 YYNGEE. V lost 6 bases, J lost 4 bases, and 6 bases stayed unmatched. As DNA, the CDR3 is TGTGCCAGCAACCCGGGACTAGCGGAATACGAGCAGTACTTC. It translates to CASNPGLAEYEQYF.

To note about this clone: One end of the junction fails to match germline, which may point to a read error. The chain has TRBV2 and TRBJ1-5; the match to TRBD1 covers 11 bases. This CDR3 spans 13 amino acids. Looked up from germline, CDR1 is SNHLY and CDR2 is FYNNEI. The DNA of the CDR3 is TGTGCCAGCAGTGAAATTAACCGGGACAGGGGGATCTTT. This codes for CASSEINRDRGIF.

The chain recombines TRBV7-2 with TRBJ1-1; the match to TRBD1 covers 10 bases. With 8 bases clipped from V and 0 bases from J, the junction kept 6 bases outside the gene matches. The CDR3 consists of 15 residues. Germline V CDR1 and CDR2: SGHTA, FQGNSA. CDR3 sequence: CASLRDRGLNTEAFF. Here the CDR3 DNA reads TGTGCCAGCCTCCGGGACAGGGGCTTGAACACTGAAGCTTTCTTT.

This clone was seen a single time. This chain joins TRBV21-1 and TRBJ2-1; TRBD2 is taken as the D call from the table, unchecked against the DNA. TRBV21-1 is assigned pseudogene status. The length of the CDR3 is 16 residues. CDR3 sequence reads: CASSKARGNTGNEQFF. The CDR3, as DNA: TGTGCCAGCAGCAAAGCCAGAGGGAATACGGGCAATGAGCAGTTCTTC.

The V gene is TRBV9, the J gene TRBJ2-3; D may be TRBD2 (5 bases). The CDR3 extends over 15 amino acids. The ends were cut back, 0 bases at V and 3 bases at J, with 11 bases in the middle. The germline V gene has CDR1 SGDLS and CDR2 YYNGEE. CDR3 nucleotides: TGTGCCAGCAGCGTAGGAGGGCGGACTACAGATACGCAGTATTTT. This encodes CASSVGGRTTDTQYF.

CDR3 nucleotides: TGTGCCAGCAGCCGGAGGACAGGGCAGGCAGATACGCAGTATTTT. Encoded protein: CASSRRTGQADTQYF. The J gene is TRBJ2-3, the V gene TRBV5-6, with 8 bases matching TRBD1. V was clipped by 4 bases and J by 4 bases; unmatched bases: 8. Germline V gene lookup returns CDR1 SGHDT and CDR2 YYEEEE. The CDR3 is 15 residues long.

This clone was recorded a few times. Sequence at one end of the junction differs from germline and may be a read error. The chain combines TRBV10-3 with TRBJ1-1, with D possibly TRBD1 on 5 matching bases. Germline V gives CDR1 ENHRY, CDR2 SYGVKD. The CDR3 extends over 13 amino acids. The CDR3 protein is CAISDLGDTEAFF. The CDR3 DNA sequence: TGTGCCATTAGTGATCTAGGGGACACTGAAGCTTTCTTT.

The chain couples TRBV5-4 to TRBJ2-3; no clear D gene. Germline V gene lookup returns CDR1 SGHNT and CDR2 YYREEE (reference sequence). CDR3 length: 12 amino acids. Trimming pared 3 bases from V and 4 bases from J, leaving 6 bases between. The CDR3 sequence: CASSSFPDTQYF. The CDR3 DNA sequence: TGTGCCAGCAGCTCGTTCCCAGATACGCAGTATTTT.

This clone was counted once. The J gene is TRBJ2-7, the V gene TRBV7-3; weak D call: TRBD1 (6 bases). Trimming cost V 8 bases and J 1 base, with 18 bases left between them. The CDR3 has 15 amino acids. Germline CDR1 reads SGHTA; CDR2 reads FQGTGA. CDR3 residues: CASQNKKGDSYEQYV. CDR3 DNA: TGTGCCAGCCAGAACAAGAAGGGGGATTCCTACGAGCAGTACGTC.

A remark on this clone: The junction departs from the called germline gene at one end, perhaps through a read error. This chain connects TRBV28 to TRBJ2-5; D gene ambiguous. The CDR3 has 13 residues. The V gene's germline CDR1 is MDHEN and CDR2 SYDVKM. CDR3 in DNA: TGTGCCAGCAGTCTCGACAACCAAGGGACCCAGTACTTC. Amino acids: CASSLDNQGTQYF.

The chain combines TRBV5-4 with TRBJ2-1, with 7 bases lining up with TRBD2. The V gene's germline CDR1 is SGHNT and CDR2 YYREEE (reference sequence). J gave up 7 bases and V 9 bases, and 16 bases lay outside the gene matches. The CDR3 totals 15 residues. This CDR3 reads CATEEGTGGRNEQFF. CDR3 nucleotides: TGTGCCACCGAAGAGGGGACGGGAGGACGTAATGAGCAGTTCTTC.

This clone was seen just once. The chain uses TRBV5-6 and TRBJ1-2; 7 bases fit TRBD1. The CDR3 consists of 16 residues. With 4 bases clipped from V and 6 bases from J, the junction kept 15 bases outside the gene matches. Germline lookup yields CDR1 SGHDT and CDR2 YYEEEE. The CDR3: CASSGLGKDRVDGYTF. In DNA form, the CDR3 reads TGTGCCAGCAGCGGGTTGGGGAAAGACAGGGTCGATGGCTACACCTTC. Full variable domain (remainder filled in from reference TRBV5-6 and TRBJ1-2): DAGVTQSPTHLIKTRGQQVTLRCSPKSGHDTVSWYQQALGQGPQFIFQYYEEEERQRGNFPDRFSGHQFPNYSSELNVNALLLGDSALYLCASSGLGKDRVDGYTFGSGTRLTVV.

This chain connects TRBV27 to TRBJ1-2, with no clear D. Germline V CDR1 and CDR2: MNHEY, SMNVEV (reference sequence). This CDR3 region has 13 residues. The ends were cut back, 1 base at V and 8 bases at J, with 11 bases in the middle. CDR3 DNA: TGTGCCAGCAGTTTATTCGTGGGCCGGGGCTACACCTTC. This encodes CASSLFVGRGYTF.

The J gene is TRBJ2-7, the V gene TRBV10-3, with TRBD1 identical over 8 bases. The CDR3 length is 14 residues. V dropped 10 bases and J dropped 2; count of bases not matched to a gene: 10. Germline V lookup: CDR1 ENHRY, CDR2 SYGVKD. In DNA form, the CDR3 reads TGTGCCACGGGCCCAGGACAGGGAACCTACGAGCAGTACGTC. Its protein product is CATGPGQGTYEQYV.

The CDR3 is CASSEPGGTGELFF. In nucleotides, the CDR3 is TGTGCCAGCAGTGAACCAGGAGGCACCGGGGAGCTGTTTTTT. This chain links TRBV6-5 with TRBJ2-2; perhaps TRBD2 as D (5 bases). CDR1 MNHEY and CDR2 SVGAGI come from the germline V gene. The CDR3 spans 14 residues. Trimming took 5 bases from V and 4 from J, leaving 11 bases between them.

The chain employs TRBV4-2 and TRBJ1-2, with 9 bases aligning to TRBD1. J gave up 8 bases and V 2 bases, and 18 bases lay outside the gene matches. The CDR3 loop spans 18 amino acids. Germline CDR1 reads LGHNA; CDR2 reads YNFKEQ. CDR3 sequence reads: CASSQHKAGQGSFDGYTF. CDR3 DNA sequence: TGTGCCAGCAGCCAACACAAGGCGGGACAGGGAAGTTTCGACGGCTACACCTTC.

This chain connects TRBV28 to TRBJ1-5; D gene ambiguous. Germline V lookup: CDR1 MDHEN, CDR2 SYDVKM. The CDR3 contains 16 residues. The V and J ends lost 6 bases and 2 bases respectively, with 17 bases between them. The CDR3 coding sequence is TGTGCCAGCAGCCTTTTACCGGGGTCCGGCAATCAGCCCCAGCATTTT. Protein product: CASSLLPGSGNQPQHF.

This clone was counted once. V gene TRBV2 combines with J gene TRBJ2-7; a weak D match, TRBD1 (5 bases). The germline gives CDR1 SNHLY, CDR2 FYNNEI. V was pared by 3 bases and J by 7 bases, with 10 bases between. The CDR3 extends over 12 amino acids. CDR3 bases: TGTGCCAGCAGTGACAGGGTGTATGAGCAGTACTTC. This sequence encodes CASSDRVYEQYF.

This rearrangement joins TRBV28 to TRBJ2-4; 9 bases map to TRBD1. CDR3 size: 16 residues. Germline assignment: CDR1 MDHEN and CDR2 SYDVKM. J was trimmed by 4 bases and V by 5 bases; bases with no gene match: 9. The CDR3 loop is CASSPIPGTGKNIQYF. CDR3 DNA: TGTGCCAGCAGTCCGATACCCGGGACAGGGAAAAACATTCAGTACTTC. Full variable domain (remainder filled in from reference TRBV28 and TRBJ2-4): DVKVTQSSRYLVKRTGEKVFLECVQDMDHENMFWYRQDPGLGLRLIYFSYDVKMKEKGDIPEGYSVSREKKERFSLILESASTNQTSMYLCASSPIPGTGKNIQYFGAGTRLSVL.

This rearrangement joins TRBV11-2 to TRBJ2-1; D perhaps matches TRBD2 (5 bases). The CDR3 is 14 residues long. CDR1 and CDR2 (germline): SGHAT, FQNNGV. Trimming shortened V by 3 bases and J by 3 bases, and 9 bases separated the two germline ends. The CDR3 bases are TGTGCCAGCAGCTTTCAACTAGACTACAATGAGCAGTTCTTC. Its protein is CASSFQLDYNEQFF. Filled out from reference TRBV11-2 and TRBJ2-1, the complete variable domain reads EAGVAQSPRYKIIEKRQSVAFWCNPISGHATLYWYQQILGQGPKLLIQFQNNGVVDDSQLPKDRFSAERLKGVDSTLKIQPAKLEDSAVYLCASSFQLDYNEQFFGPGTRLTVL.

This clone was counted between two and nine times. This chain joins TRBV19 and TRBJ1-1, with 8 nucleotides matching TRBD1. With V trimmed by 3 bases and J by 4 bases, 7 bases remained unmatched. CDR3 length: 15 amino acids. Germline CDR1 reads LNHDA; CDR2 reads SQIVND (reference sequence). For the CDR3, the DNA is TGTGCCAGTAGTATGGCGGGACAGGTGAGCACTGAAGCTTTCTTT. Translation gives CASSMAGQVSTEAFF.

The chain employs TRBV9 and TRBJ2-7; TRBD2 agrees at 9 bases. Germline V gene sequence: CDR1 SGDLS, CDR2 YYNGEE. The CDR3 is made up of 15 amino acids. The ends lost 1 base at V and 2 bases at J; junction bases unmatched: 4. The CDR3: CASSVRTSDTYEQYF. The DNA for the CDR3 is TGTGCCAGCAGCGTAAGGACTAGCGACACCTACGAGCAGTACTTC.

This clone has just one count. The chain carries TRBV21-1 and TRBJ2-7; the listed D gene, TRBD2, was not tested against the DNA. TRBV21-1 is a documented pseudogene. The CDR3 length is 17 residues. The CDR3 DNA is TGTGCCAGCAGCAAAGGAATTTCGAGGCCGGCCTGGCACGAGCAGTACTTC. Protein: CASSKGISRPAWHEQYF.

With respect to this clone: Compared with germline, one end of the junction differs, possibly owing to a read error. The chain carries TRBV10-2 and TRBJ1-5, with 9 bases identical to TRBD1. CDR1 is WSHSY, CDR2 SAAADI, per germline. This CDR3 comprises 13 residues. CDR3 sequence reads: CASSEGTGTIRDF. CDR3 DNA sequence: TGCGCCAGCAGTGAGGGGACAGGGACTATCCGGGATTTT.

The chain couples TRBV28 to TRBJ1-6; 9 nucleotides line up with TRBD1. The CDR3 is made up of 14 amino acids. The germline CDR1 and CDR2 sequences are MDHEN and SYDVKM. The V and J ends lost 6 bases and 10 bases, in that order; junction bases with no gene match: 7. CDR3 DNA sequence: TGTGCCAGCAGCCTAGGACAGGGGAGGTCACCCCTCCACTTT. Protein product: CASSLGQGRSPLHF.